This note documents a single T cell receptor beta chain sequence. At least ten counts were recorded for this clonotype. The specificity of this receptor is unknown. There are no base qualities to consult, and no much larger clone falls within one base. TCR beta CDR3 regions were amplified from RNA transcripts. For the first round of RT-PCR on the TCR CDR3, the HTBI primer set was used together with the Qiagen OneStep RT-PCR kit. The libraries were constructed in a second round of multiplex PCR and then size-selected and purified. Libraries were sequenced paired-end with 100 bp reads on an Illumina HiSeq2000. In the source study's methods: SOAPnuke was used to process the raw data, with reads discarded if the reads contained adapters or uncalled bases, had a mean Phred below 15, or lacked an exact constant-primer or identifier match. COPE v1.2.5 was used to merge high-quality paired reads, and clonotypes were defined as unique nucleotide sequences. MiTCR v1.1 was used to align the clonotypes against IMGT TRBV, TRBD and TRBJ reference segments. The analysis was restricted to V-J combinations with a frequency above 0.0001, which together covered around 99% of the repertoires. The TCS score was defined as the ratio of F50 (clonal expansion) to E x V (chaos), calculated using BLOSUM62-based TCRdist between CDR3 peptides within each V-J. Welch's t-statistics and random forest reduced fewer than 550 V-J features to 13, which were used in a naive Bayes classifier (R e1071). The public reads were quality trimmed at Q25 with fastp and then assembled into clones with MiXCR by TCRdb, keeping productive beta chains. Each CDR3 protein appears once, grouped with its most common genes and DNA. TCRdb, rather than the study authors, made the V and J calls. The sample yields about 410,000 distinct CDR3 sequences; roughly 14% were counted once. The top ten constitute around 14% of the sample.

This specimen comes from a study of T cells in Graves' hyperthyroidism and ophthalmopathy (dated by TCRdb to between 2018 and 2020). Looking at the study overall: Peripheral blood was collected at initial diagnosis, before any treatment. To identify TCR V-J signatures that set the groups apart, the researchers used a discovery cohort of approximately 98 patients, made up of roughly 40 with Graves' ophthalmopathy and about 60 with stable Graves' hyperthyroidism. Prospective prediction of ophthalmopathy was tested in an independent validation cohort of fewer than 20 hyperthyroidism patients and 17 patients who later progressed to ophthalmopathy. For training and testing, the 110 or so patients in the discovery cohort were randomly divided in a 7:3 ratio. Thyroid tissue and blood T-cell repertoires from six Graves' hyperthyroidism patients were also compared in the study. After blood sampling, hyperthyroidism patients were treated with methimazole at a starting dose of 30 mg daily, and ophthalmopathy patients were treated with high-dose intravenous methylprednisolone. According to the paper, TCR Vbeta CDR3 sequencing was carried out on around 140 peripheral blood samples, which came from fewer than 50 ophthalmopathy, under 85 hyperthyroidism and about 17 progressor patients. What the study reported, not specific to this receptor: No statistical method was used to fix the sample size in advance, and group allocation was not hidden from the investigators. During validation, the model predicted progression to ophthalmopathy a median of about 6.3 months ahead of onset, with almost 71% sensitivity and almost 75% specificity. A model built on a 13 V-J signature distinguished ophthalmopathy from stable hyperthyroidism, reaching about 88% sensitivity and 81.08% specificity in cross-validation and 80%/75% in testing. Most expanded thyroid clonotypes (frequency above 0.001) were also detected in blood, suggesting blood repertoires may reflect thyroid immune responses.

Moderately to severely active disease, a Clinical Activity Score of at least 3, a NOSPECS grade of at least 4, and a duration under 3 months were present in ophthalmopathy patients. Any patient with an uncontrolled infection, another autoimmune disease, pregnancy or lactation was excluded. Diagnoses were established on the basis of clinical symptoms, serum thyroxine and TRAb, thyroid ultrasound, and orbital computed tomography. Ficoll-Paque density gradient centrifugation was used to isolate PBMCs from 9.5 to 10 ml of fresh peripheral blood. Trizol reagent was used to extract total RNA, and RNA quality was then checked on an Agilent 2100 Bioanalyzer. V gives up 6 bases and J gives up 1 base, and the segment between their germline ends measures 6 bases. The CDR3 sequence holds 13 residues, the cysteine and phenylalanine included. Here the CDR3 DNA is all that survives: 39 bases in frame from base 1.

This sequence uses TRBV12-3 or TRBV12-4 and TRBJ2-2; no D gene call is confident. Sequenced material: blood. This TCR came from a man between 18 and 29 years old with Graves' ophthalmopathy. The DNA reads TGTGCCAGCAGCTACGGGAACACCGGGGAGCTGTTTTTT. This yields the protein CASSYGNTGELFF.